This T cell receptor (beta chain) was identified during a study of CD8 T cells in ankylosing spondylitis listed by TCRdb under 2017. With respect to the entire study: T cell receptor beta repertoires were profiled in healthy donors and ankylosing spondylitis patients so that disease-linked TCR variants could be found. The full study cohort was made up of over 20 ankylosing spondylitis patients and around 100 healthy donors. Peripheral blood samples were taken, and synovial fluid was additionally collected from ankylosing spondylitis patients.

Data came from an Illumina HiSeq 2500. Quantitative 5'-RACE with molecular barcodes was used to prepare TCR beta libraries. In the source study's methods: A new computational method, built on a probabilistic model of VDJ rearrangement, was used to identify disease-linked TCR variants. The public reads were quality trimmed at Q25 with fastp and then assembled into clones with MiXCR by TCRdb, keeping productive beta chains. Rows are combined by CDR3 protein, so each entry shows the most common genes and DNA. The V and J calls here are based on TCRdb, not the publication. The sample table lists about 130,000 distinct CDR3 sequences, 6% to 8.5% of them with a count of one. 12% of the sample is in the top ten clones. The paper as a whole reports these results and caveats: The disease-linked clones were reported to be significantly enriched in matched synovial fluid samples from ankylosing spondylitis patients. In peripheral blood, the disease-linked clones were found at relatively low frequencies and had a CD8+ phenotype. Blood from ankylosing spondylitis patients appeared to be characterized by a TCR beta motif made up of several highly homologous amino acid variants. Some motif variants were previously reported in synovial fluid and blood of reactive arthritis patients, suggesting common disease-initiation mechanisms.

This clonotype was observed a handful of times. It lacks a known antigen. No much larger clone is present one base from it, and per-base qualities are unavailable. From the germline V gene (reference sequence), CDR1 is DFQATT and CDR2 is SNEGSKA. The junction shows trimming of 4 bases on V and 6 bases on J, plus 19 bases between the germline ends. The cysteine opens and the phenylalanine closes a CDR3 of 15 amino acids. CDR3 DNA only is kept here, 45 bases in frame from base 1. This receptor was identified in a male donor with ankylosing spondylitis or in good health (not recorded which). The sample comprised blood, either unsorted or a sorted T cell fraction (not recorded which). Here the chain combines TRBV20-1 and TRBJ2-1; a tentative D match to TRBD2 spans 6 bases. The CDR3 region has the sequence CSAIQFRDGGNEQFF. The DNA sequence is TGCAGTGCTATACAGTTCCGGGACGGGGGCAATGAGCAGTTCTTC.